The 13 T cell receptor beta chains reported below all come from one sample, sequenced in a study of cytomegalovirus exposure and HLA in healthy donors. The study ran its PCR with 60 Vbeta and 13 Jbeta primers. Some clones are missing from TCRdb's copy, which holds only in-frame ones; the method was immunoSEQ multiplex PCR. The sample lists over 20,000 clones, 70% seen once, with 4% to 5.5% in the top ten. Sequenced sample: PBMCs. The receptors were gathered from a woman between 45 and 65 years old in good health and CMV-seronegative.

The V call is TRBV28, the J call TRBJ1-5, with D perhaps matching TRBD1 (6 bases). The CDR3 has 15 amino acids. CDR1 and CDR2 (germline): MDHEN, SYDVKM. Between the trimmed V and J ends, which lost 6 bases and 4 bases, there was a span of 16 bases. The CDR3 DNA follows: TGTGCCAGCAGAACTCCTCAGGGGAATAATCAGCCCCAGCATTTT. Its translation: CASRTPQGNNQPQHF. Together with reference TRBV28 and TRBJ1-5, the CDR3 gives the full variable domain: DVKVTQSSRYLVKRTGEKVFLECVQDMDHENMFWYRQDPGLGLRLIYFSYDVKMKEKGDIPEGYSVSREKKERFSLILESASTNQTSMYLCASRTPQGNNQPQHFGDGTRLSIL.

V usage is TRBV6-6 and J usage is TRBJ2-2; 7 positions agree with TRBD2. V lost 2 bases, J lost 3 bases, and 3 bases stayed unmatched. Looked up from germline, CDR1 is MNHNY and CDR2 is SVGAGI (reference sequence). There are 15 residues in the CDR3. The CDR3 reads CASSYGGVDTGELFF. As DNA, the CDR3 is TGTGCCAGCAGTTACGGGGGGGTGGACACCGGGGAGCTGTTTTTT.

The V call is TRBV6-5, the J call TRBJ1-1; no reliable D call. There are 14 residues in the CDR3. V gave up 0 bases and J gave up 8 bases, with 13 bases separating them. CDR1 and CDR2 from the germline V gene are MNHEY and SVGAGI. CDR3 region: CASSYSNLLQEAFF. The CDR3 DNA is TGTGCCAGCAGTTACTCCAACCTTTTACAAGAAGCTTTCTTT.

J is TRBJ1-4 and V is TRBV4-1; no clear D. Trimming removed 1 base at V and 5 bases at J, with 8 bases between. This CDR3 is built from 14 residues. Looked up from germline, CDR1 is MGHRA and CDR2 is YSYEKL. In DNA form, the CDR3 reads TGCGCCAGCAGCCAAGTCGGGAGCAATGAAAAACTGTTTTTT. Protein: CASSQVGSNEKLFF.

This sequence joins TRBV29-1 and TRBJ1-2; D is possibly TRBD1 (5 bases). The germline gives CDR1 SQVTM, CDR2 ANQGSEA. The V and J ends lost 2 bases and 4 bases respectively, with 8 bases between them. The CDR3 is made up of 12 amino acids. The CDR3 DNA is TGCAGCGTTGAAATGGGGCTCTATGGCTACACCTTC. Residues: CSVEMGLYGYTF.

The chain recombines TRBV14 with TRBJ1-2; no reliable D call. There are 15 residues in the CDR3. Germline assignment: CDR1 SGHDN and CDR2 FVKESK. Trimming left V 0 bases short and J 6 bases short, with 14 bases between. CDR3 sequence reads: CASSQDLSVGHGYTF. The DNA of the CDR3 is TGTGCCAGCAGCCAAGATCTCTCAGTGGGCCATGGCTACACCTTC.

This chain joins TRBV28 and TRBJ2-1, with D uncertain. From germline, CDR1 is MDHEN and CDR2 SYDVKM. CDR3 length equals 11 residues. Trimming removed 2 bases from V and 9 bases from J, with 5 bases in between. As DNA, the CDR3 is TGTGCCAGCAGTTTAAAGCCTGAGCAGTTCTTC. Translating gives CASSLKPEQFF.

V is TRBV7-8 and J is TRBJ2-3; D is perhaps TRBD2 (5 bases). This CDR3 has 14 residues. Germline CDR1 SGHVS, CDR2 FQNEAQ. V was trimmed by 1 base and J by 1 base, leaving 6 bases between them. The CDR3 DNA reads TGTGCCAGCAGCTTAGTGGGAGGCACAGATACGCAGTATTTT. As protein: CASSLVGGTDTQYF.

This clone came up a few times. This chain joins TRBV5-1 and TRBJ2-7, with 8 bases lining up with TRBD2. Germline V lookup: CDR1 SGHRS, CDR2 YFSETQ. The length of the CDR3 is 14 residues. V lost 0 bases, J lost 3 bases, and 2 bases stayed unmatched. CDR3 DNA: TGCGCCAGCAGCTTGGGGGGGACTAGCTACGAGCAGTACTTC. Its translation is CASSLGGTSYEQYF.

This chain connects TRBV7-6 to TRBJ2-2; a possible D gene is TRBD1 (5 bases). Trimming removed 2 bases at V and 6 bases at J, with 10 bases between. Germline V gene sequence: CDR1 SGHVS, CDR2 FNYEAQ. The CDR3 has 14 residues. CDR3 residues: CASSLQGGSGELFF. In nucleotides, the CDR3 is TGTGCCAGCAGCTTACAGGGTGGTTCCGGGGAGCTGTTTTTT.

V is TRBV19 and J is TRBJ1-1; D call uncertain. Between the trimmed V and J ends, which lost 8 bases and 1 base, there was a span of 17 bases. This CDR3 is 15 amino acids long. Germline V lookup: CDR1 LNHDA, CDR2 SQIVND (reference sequence). The CDR3 loop reads CASGYPPGKNTEAFF. The CDR3 DNA sequence: TGTGCCAGTGGGTATCCCCCGGGGAAGAACACTGAAGCTTTCTTT.

The rearrangement links TRBV15 to TRBJ1-3; D is uncertain. Germline CDR1 LNHNV, CDR2 YYDKDF (reference sequence). Deletions cut 5 bases from V and 2 bases from J, with 13 bases between. The CDR3 length is 15 residues. This chain's CDR3 is CATSPPQRTGNTIYF. The DNA of the CDR3 is TGTGCCACCAGCCCCCCCCAGCGGACTGGAAACACCATATATTTT. The full variable domain, in which reference TRBV15 and TRBJ1-3 provide the parts outside the CDR3, is DAMVIQNPRYQVTQFGKPVTLSCSQTLNHNVMYWYQQKSSQAPKLLFHYYDKDFNNEADTPDNFQSRRPNTSFCFLDIRSPGLGDTAMYLCATSPPQRTGNTIYFGEGSWLTVV.

This clone was detected only once. The chain carries TRBV10-2 and TRBJ2-3; 7 nucleotides agree with TRBD1. V was clipped by 4 bases and J by 6 bases; unmatched bases: 7. The germline gives CDR1 WSHSY, CDR2 SAAADI. This CDR3 contains 14 residues. The CDR3 nucleotides read TGCGCCAGCAGTGCCTTAGGGGACAGCGATACGCAGTATTTT. Translation gives CASSALGDSDTQYF.